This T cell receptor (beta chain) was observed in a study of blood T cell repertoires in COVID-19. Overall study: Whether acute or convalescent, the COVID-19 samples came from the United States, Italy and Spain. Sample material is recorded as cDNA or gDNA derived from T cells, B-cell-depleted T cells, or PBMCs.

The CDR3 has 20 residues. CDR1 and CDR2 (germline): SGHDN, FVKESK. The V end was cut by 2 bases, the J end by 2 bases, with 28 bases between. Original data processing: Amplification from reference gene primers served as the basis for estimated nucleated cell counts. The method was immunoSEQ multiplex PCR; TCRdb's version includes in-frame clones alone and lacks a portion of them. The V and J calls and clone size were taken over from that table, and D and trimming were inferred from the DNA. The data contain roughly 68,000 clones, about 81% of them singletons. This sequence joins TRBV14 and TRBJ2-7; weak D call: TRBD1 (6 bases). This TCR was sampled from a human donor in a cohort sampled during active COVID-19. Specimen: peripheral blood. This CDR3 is CASSQTTGLRAHPTAYEQYF. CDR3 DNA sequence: TGTGCCAGCAGCCAAACTACAGGGTTGAGGGCTCATCCCACGGCCTACGAGCAGTACTTC.